What follows are 29 T cell receptor beta chains derived from one specimen sequenced in a study of breast tumors, draining lymph nodes, adjacent tissues. Axillary draining lymph nodes of breast cancer patients supplied the node samples. TCRdb reprocessed the multiplex PCR reads with MiXCR, giving one entry per CDR3 protein. There are 200,000 or so distinct CDR3 sequences in the sample; 30% to 40% occur only once, and approximately 4.3% lies in the top ten. Sequencing was done on a sample of axillary lymph node tissue. These TCRs come from a female donor with breast cancer. Some clones in this sample may be carry-over from other donors' samples.

The chain is built from TRBV2 and TRBJ2-5, with 15 bases aligning to TRBD2. The CDR3 is 15 amino acids. The ends lost 6 bases at V and 5 bases at J; junction bases unmatched: 4. The germline V gene has CDR1 SNHLY and CDR2 FYNNEI. CDR3 in amino acids: CASRPGTSGGETQYF. CDR3 sequence (DNA): TGTGCCAGCAGGCCCGGGACTAGCGGGGGGGAGACCCAGTACTTC.

This clonotype was detected a few times. This chain links TRBV28 with TRBJ2-5; 16 positions agree with TRBD2. The CDR3 totals 18 residues. Unmatched junction bases numbered 6, after V lost 4 bases and J lost 1 base. Germline-derived CDR1 and CDR2 are MDHEN and SYDVKM. This CDR3 is CASSSIGTSGRAQETQYF. The CDR3 DNA reads TGTGCCAGCAGTTCCATAGGGACTAGCGGGAGGGCCCAAGAGACCCAGTACTTC.

There are many counts of this clonotype. The chain has TRBV6-1 and TRBJ2-7, with 7 bases matching TRBD1. J gave up 2 bases and V 1 base, and 2 bases lay outside the gene matches. The CDR3 has 14 amino acids. Germline CDR1 MNHNS, CDR2 SASEGT. CDR3 in DNA: TGTGCCAGCAGTGAAGGGACAGGTCCCTACGAGCAGTACTTC. This encodes CASSEGTGPYEQYF.

For this clonotype: A clone one base away is much larger, so this may be a read error. The chain employs TRBV18 and TRBJ2-7, with D possibly matching TRBD2 (6 bases). There are 12 residues in the CDR3. Germline CDR1 reads KGHSH; CDR2 reads LQKENI. The CDR3 protein is CANSPSSGDAYF. CDR3 sequence (DNA): TGTGCCAACTCACCGTCATCGGGAGATGCGTACTTC.

This clonotype has a count of ten or more. The rearrangement uses TRBV7-3 and TRBJ2-3; 13 bases are shared with TRBD2. V was pared by 4 bases and J by 3 bases, with 4 bases of the junction left unmatched. The V gene's germline CDR1 is SGHTA and CDR2 FQGTGA. This CDR3 is 16 amino acids long. CDR3: CASSSRTSGSTDTQYF. CDR3 DNA sequence: TGTGCCAGCAGCTCTCGGACTAGCGGGAGTACAGATACGCAGTATTTT. Full variable domain (missing parts from reference TRBV7-3 and TRBJ2-3): GAGVSQTPSNKVTEKGKYVELRCDPISGHTALYWYRQSLGQGPEFLIYFQGTGAADDSGLPNDRFFAVRPEGSVSTLKIQRTERGDSAVYLCASSSRTSGSTDTQYFGPGTRLTVL.

This clonotype showed up just a few times. A read error may be the cause here, since a much bigger clone is one base away. The rearrangement uses TRBV20-1 and TRBJ2-7; D perhaps matches TRBD2 (7 bases). The ends were cut back, 0 bases at V and 6 bases at J, with 15 bases in the middle. In germline, CDR1 is DFQATT, CDR2 SNEGSKA (reference sequence). This CDR3 contains 14 residues. Written as DNA, the CDR3 is TGCAGTGCTAGAGATCCGCGGGGGCAAGCCGAGCAGTACTTC. It codes for CSARDPRGQAEQYF.

This clonotype was recorded many times. The chain is built from TRBV30 and TRBJ2-1; TRBD2 matches 8 bases. This CDR3 is built from 14 residues. V gave up 2 bases and J gave up 9 bases; unmatched junction bases: 9. CDR1 is GTSNPN and CDR2 is SVGIG in the germline V gene (reference sequence). In nucleotides, the CDR3 is TGTGCCTGGAGTAATGGCGGGGGGCCCCGTGAGCAGTTCTTC. This translates into CAWSNGGGPREQFF.

This clonotype was recorded at least ten times. The chain uses TRBV10-3 and TRBJ1-2, with D perhaps matching TRBD1 (6 bases). From germline, CDR1 is ENHRY and CDR2 SYGVKD. Trimming left V 4 bases short and J 2 bases short, with 8 bases between. The CDR3 is made up of 13 amino acids. CDR3 sequence reads: CAISAGGNYGYTF. DNA for the CDR3: TGTGCCATCAGTGCGGGGGGCAACTATGGCTACACCTTC.

This clonotype was observed a few times. The J gene is TRBJ2-3, the V gene TRBV6-2 or TRBV6-3, with TRBD1 matching 10 bases. The length of the CDR3 is 17 residues. The germline gives CDR1 MNHEY, CDR2 SVGEGT. V lost 4 bases, J lost 1 base, and 8 bases stayed unmatched. This chain's CDR3 is CASSSGTGVFGTDTQYF. The CDR3 DNA sequence: TGTGCCAGCAGTTCCGGGACAGGGGTATTTGGCACAGATACGCAGTATTTT.

This clonotype has more than one count but fewer than ten. Mismatch with germline at one junction end may stem from a read error. This chain uses TRBV5-1 with TRBJ2-5; the D is unclear. CDR1 SGHRS and CDR2 YFSETQ come from the germline V gene. The CDR3 loop spans 12 amino acids. The CDR3 region has the DNA TGCGCCAGCAGCTTAGCCCAAGAGACCCACTACTTC. It specifies CASSLAQETHYF. Drawing the rest from reference TRBV5-1 and TRBJ2-5, the complete variable domain is KAGVTQTPRYLIKTRGQQVTLSCSPISGHRSVSWYQQTPGQGLQFLFEYFSETQRNKGNFPGRFSGRQFSNSRSEMNVSTLELGDSALYLCASSLAQETHYFGPGTRLLVL.

This clonotype was recorded at least ten times. This rearrangement joins TRBV15 to TRBJ2-7, with TRBD2 identical over 10 bases. Trimming removed 5 bases from V and 3 bases from J; junction bases left unmatched: 7. CDR3 length equals 15 residues. Germline CDR1 is LNHNV and CDR2 is YYDKDF (reference sequence). The CDR3 DNA sequence: TGTGCCACCAGCGACGGGACTAGCGTACTCTACGAGCAGTACTTC. Amino acids: CATSDGTSVLYEQYF.

This clonotype was detected many times. The genes are TRBV20-1 and TRBJ1-5, with TRBD1 identical over 12 bases. Germline-derived CDR1 and CDR2 are DFQATT and SNEGSKA (reference sequence). V was pared by 4 bases and J by 4 bases, with 8 bases of the junction left unmatched. The CDR3 totals 16 residues. CDR3 sequence (DNA): TGCAGTGCTACTCCGGGACAGGGGGCCAGGAATCAGCCCCAGCATTTT. It yields the protein CSATPGQGARNQPQHF.

This clonotype has at least ten counts. A read error may be the cause here, since a much bigger clone is one base away. The conserved phenylalanine or tryptophan is not found at the CDR3 terminus, so this likely reflects a read error. The chain joins TRBV7-6 to TRBJ2-5, with 7 bases identical to TRBD1. The CDR3 is 14 amino acids. After removal of 2 bases from V and 4 bases from J, the junction contained 4 bases not matched to a gene. Germline CDR1 reads SGHVS; CDR2 reads FNYEAQ. The CDR3 is CASSLSTGTETQYL. Here the CDR3 DNA reads TGTGCCAGCAGCTTATCGACAGGGACAGAGACCCAGTACCTC.

There are many counts of this clonotype. The chain links TRBV7-6 to TRBJ2-5; D gene unclear. The CDR3 runs to 14 residues. CDR1 SGHVS and CDR2 FNYEAQ come from the germline V gene. V gave up 1 base and J gave up 5 bases, with 11 bases separating them. CDR3 DNA sequence: TGTGCCAGCAGCTTAGGCGTTATGGGGGAGACCCAGTACTTC. Translating it yields CASSLGVMGETQYF.

This rearrangement joins TRBV6-6 to TRBJ1-2, with D tentatively TRBD1 (6 bases). Germline assignment: CDR1 MNHNY and CDR2 SVGAGI (reference sequence). The CDR3 contains 14 residues. The V and J ends lost 5 bases and 4 bases respectively, with 14 bases between them. The CDR3 here is CASSHSRDTYGYTF. The CDR3 nucleotides are TGTGCCAGCAGTCATTCCCGGGACACCTATGGCTACACCTTC.

In its sample, this clonotype was seen many times. The chain carries TRBV5-5 and TRBJ1-3; D possibly corresponds to TRBD1 (6 bases). CDR1 and CDR2 from the germline V gene are SGHKS and YYEKEE (reference sequence). The CDR3 extends over 15 amino acids. With 0 bases removed from V and 4 bases from J, the gap between germline ends came to 11 bases. CDR3 nucleotide sequence: TGTGCCAGCAGCTTGGCAGGGGATGGAGGAAACACCATATATTTT. This encodes CASSLAGDGGNTIYF.

This clonotype was found many times. This sequence joins TRBV7-2 and TRBJ2-1, with unresolved D. The V gene lost 4 bases and the J gene lost 2 bases, with 15 bases spanning the gap. This CDR3 comprises 16 residues. CDR1 and CDR2 (germline): SGHTA, FQGNSA. The CDR3 protein is CASSSRPSRPYNEQFF. For the CDR3, the DNA is TGTGCCAGCAGCTCCCGGCCGTCCCGACCCTACAATGAGCAGTTCTTC.

This clonotype was found many times. J is TRBJ2-1 and V is TRBV6-2 or TRBV6-3; 9 bases align to TRBD2. This CDR3 is built from 15 residues. V shed 5 bases, J shed 1 base, and the junction held 3 bases outside the gene matches. Germline V gene data show CDR1 as MNHEY and CDR2 as SVGEGT. CDR3 bases: TGTGCCAGCAGTCCTAGCGGGGCTTCCTACAATGAGCAGTTCTTC. This gives the protein CASSPSGASYNEQFF.

V and J are TRBV9 and TRBJ1-1; 10 bases are shared with TRBD1. This CDR3 has 18 residues. Trimming took 4 bases from V and 0 from J; bases not matched to a gene: 12. Germline CDR1 SGDLS, CDR2 YYNGEE. CDR3 coding DNA: TGTGCCAGCAGCCAAAAGAAGGGACAGGGGACCATGAACACTGAAGCTTTCTTT. It codes for CASSQKKGQGTMNTEAFF. Together with reference TRBV9 and TRBJ1-1, the CDR3 gives the full variable domain: DSGVTQTPKHLITATGQRVTLRCSPRSGDLSVYWYQQSLDQGLQFLIQYYNGEERAKGNILERFSAQQFPDLHSELNLSSLELGDSALYFCASSQKKGQGTMNTEAFFGQGTRLTVV.

The table lists this clonotype with many counts. V gene TRBV3-1 combines with J gene TRBJ2-1; D call uncertain. Germline CDR1 reads LGHDT; CDR2 reads YNNKEL (reference sequence). This CDR3 region has 14 residues. The ends were cut back, 7 bases at V and 7 bases at J, with 17 bases in the middle. The CDR3 DNA sequence: TGTGCCAGCACCAAGCGACGCGAGGCGAATGAGCAGTTCTTC. Residues: CASTKRREANEQFF.

This clonotype was detected ten times or more. The J gene is TRBJ2-1, the V gene TRBV24-1; the D gene could be TRBD1 or TRBD2 (5 bases each). Germline CDR1 and CDR2: KGHDR and SFDVKD. V was pared by 3 bases and J by 0 bases, with 17 bases between. CDR3 length: 18 residues. The CDR3 loop reads CATSDPRASRGSYNEQFF. The CDR3 region has the DNA TGTGCCACCAGTGATCCCAGGGCCTCGAGGGGCTCCTACAATGAGCAGTTCTTC.

The gene calls are TRBV20-1 and TRBJ2-3; the match to TRBD1 covers 12 bases. V lost 0 bases to trimming and J lost 5 bases; unmatched junction nucleotides: 3. CDR3 size: 15 residues. Per germline, CDR1 DFQATT and CDR2 SNEGSKA (reference sequence). CDR3 sequence reads: CSARDGTGGGDTQYF. As DNA, the CDR3 is TGCAGTGCTAGAGACGGGACAGGGGGCGGAGATACGCAGTATTTT.

The sample holds many counts of this clonotype. The DNA of the CDR3 is TGTGCCTGGAACCGAGGCTCCTACAATGAGCAGTTCTTC. Amino acids: CAWNRGSYNEQFF. The chain links TRBV30 to TRBJ2-1; no definite D call. This CDR3 has 13 amino acids. The germline CDR1 and CDR2 sequences are GTSNPN and SVGIG (reference sequence). Trimming removed 4 bases at V and 0 bases at J, with 7 bases between.

This clonotype was seen a few times. A read error may be the cause here, since a much bigger clone is one base away. The chain carries TRBV19 and TRBJ1-5; 8 bases match TRBD1. Germline V gene data show CDR1 as LNHDA and CDR2 as SQIVND (reference sequence). The CDR3 consists of 17 residues. CDR3 DNA: TGTGCCAGTAGTTACCGGACAGGGAAGGTGAGCAATCAGCCCCAGCCTTTT. Translation gives CASSYRTGKVSNQPQPF.

This clonotype occurred many times. The chain joins TRBV2 to TRBJ2-3, with 10 bases aligning to TRBD2. There are 15 residues in the CDR3. Germline trimming cut 6 bases from V and 1 base from J; bases unmatched to any gene: 4. Germline loops: CDR1 SNHLY, CDR2 FYNNEI. CDR3 sequence reads: CASSLSGGRTDTQYF. The CDR3 DNA is TGTGCCAGCAGCCTTAGCGGGGGGCGCACAGATACGCAGTATTTT.

Points on this clonotype: Just one base apart from a much larger clone, this may be a read error. The chain carries TRBV20-1 and TRBJ2-1; possibly TRBD2 for D (5 bases). CDR1 is DFQATT, CDR2 SNEGSKA, per germline (reference sequence). This CDR3 has 18 amino acids. Trimming took 0 bases from V and 5 from J, leaving 23 bases between them. The CDR3 DNA reads as TGCAGTGCTAGAGATTTGTTGGGTGATACCGGGGATGACAATGAGCAGTTCTTC. It codes for CSARDLLGDTGDDNEQFF.

The chain employs TRBV6-5 and TRBJ1-1; D uncertain. The V end lost 4 bases, the J end lost 1 base, and 10 bases lay between the germline ends. The V gene's germline CDR1 is MNHEY and CDR2 SVGAGI. CDR3 length: 14 residues. DNA for the CDR3: TGTGCCAGCAGTTCTTACCGGGGGAACACTGAAGCTTTCTTT. Translating gives CASSSYRGNTEAFF.

The gene calls are TRBV27 and TRBJ2-1; 15 bases are shared with TRBD2. V shed 7 bases and J 6 bases; nucleotides not matched to a gene: 7. CDR1 is MNHEY and CDR2 is SMNVEV in the germline V gene (reference sequence). This CDR3 contains 16 residues. CDR3 sequence (DNA): TGTGCCAGCAAGCCCCCGGGACTAGCGGGAGGCAATGAGCAGTTCTTC. This encodes CASKPPGLAGGNEQFF.

This clonotype was counted at least ten times. The V gene is TRBV6-1, the J gene TRBJ2-3; maybe TRBD2 (7 bases). There are 16 residues in the CDR3. Germline V lookup: CDR1 MNHNS, CDR2 SASEGT. The V end was cut by 7 bases, the J end by 0 bases, with 17 bases between. In DNA, the CDR3 is TGTGCCAGCACGCGGGGGCGAGGAAAAAGCACAGATACGCAGTATTTT. Protein sequence: CASTRGRGKSTDTQYF.